The present T cell receptor beta chain was sequenced within a study of cytomegalovirus exposure and HLA in healthy donors. Study observations and caveats: The authors considered a cluster of highly shared sequence variants likely to be a sequencing artifact. Certain indistinguishable V segments, among them TRBV6-2 and TRBV6-3, were excluded.

With 60 Vbeta and 13 Jbeta primers, the PCR was carried out. TCRdb keeps only in-frame clones here, not all; method: immunoSEQ multiplex PCR. This sample has 150,000 to 200,000 clones, with 70% to 90% found just once. As concerns this clone: Its antigen is currently unknown.

The CDR3 covers 16 residues. The V gene's germline CDR1 is MNHEY and CDR2 SMNVEV (reference sequence). Trimming shortened V by 5 bases and J by 6 bases, and 23 bases separated the two germline ends. The sample was PBMCs. The chain has TRBV27 and TRBJ2-7; D possibly corresponds to TRBD2 (7 bases). This clonotype originated in a woman under 30 in good health and CMV-seronegative. CDR3 amino acids: CASSLRDPIRGGEQYF. The CDR3 region has the DNA TGTGCCAGCAGTCTCCGGGACCCAATAAGGGGGGGCGAGCAGTACTTC.